These 14 T cell receptor beta chains originate from one sample sequenced in a study of vaccination effects on CD4 cells after COVID-19. Culture lasted about ten days before CD4+ T cell isolation. Every participant took two doses of the BNT162b2 or mRNA-1273 vaccine. Assay: immunoSEQ multiplex PCR; the TCRdb copy retains only in-frame clones and omits some. The sample yields approximately 70,000 clones, roughly 73% seen once. What these receptors recognize is not known. Sequencing used CD4+ T cells from PBMCs cultured without peptide, obtained after COVID-19 vaccination. Every receptor here comes from a human donor who received a COVID-19 vaccine.

The chain combines TRBV5-1 with TRBJ1-6; tentatively, D is TRBD1 (6 bases). Deletions cut 1 base from V and 6 bases from J, with 11 bases between. Germline assignment: CDR1 SGHRS and CDR2 YFSETQ. This CDR3 has 15 residues. CDR3: CASSLRWTANSPLHF. For the CDR3, the DNA is TGCGCCAGCAGCTTGCGTTGGACAGCTAATTCACCCCTCCACTTT. The whole variable domain, filled in from reference TRBV5-1 and TRBJ1-6, reads KAGVTQTPRYLIKTRGQQVTLSCSPISGHRSVSWYQQTPGQGLQFLFEYFSETQRNKGNFPGRFSGRQFSNSRSEMNVSTLELGDSALYLCASSLRWTANSPLHFGNGTRLTVT.

This chain connects TRBV19 to TRBJ1-5, with D unresolved. The V gene's germline CDR1 is LNHDA and CDR2 SQIVND (reference sequence). The CDR3 is 12 amino acids. V lost 7 bases, J lost 1 base, and 5 bases lay in between. The CDR3 reads CASTASNQPQHF. In DNA form, the CDR3 reads TGTGCCAGTACAGCCAGCAATCAGCCCCAGCATTTT.

This clone has just a few counts. This chain joins TRBV19 and TRBJ2-1; 9 bases are a match to TRBD2. Germline CDR1 reads LNHDA; CDR2 reads SQIVND (reference sequence). CDR3 length: 17 residues. J lost 8 bases, V lost 4 bases, and 15 bases had no gene match. The CDR3 DNA is TGTGCCAGTAGTAATCTCCTAGCGGGGACCCGCCGGGATGAGCAGTTCTTC. The encoded protein is CASSNLLAGTRRDEQFF.

The chain uses TRBV11-2 and TRBJ2-1, with 8 bases fitting TRBD1. This CDR3 contains 15 residues. Germline V gives CDR1 SGHAT, CDR2 FQNNGV. V trimming: 1 base; J trimming: 5 bases; junction bases outside the gene matches: 4. The CDR3, as DNA: TGTGCCAGCAGCTTAGCCGACAGGGGAAACAATGAGCAGTTCTTC. Translation gives CASSLADRGNNEQFF.

A few counts support this clone. V gene TRBV5-1 combines with J gene TRBJ1-4; 7 nucleotides align to TRBD1. The CDR3 is made up of 16 amino acids. The germline CDR1 and CDR2 sequences are SGHRS and YFSETQ. After removal of 2 bases from V and 8 bases from J, the junction contained 12 bases not matched to a gene. CDR3 region: CASSLATGQNLEKLFF. DNA for the CDR3: TGCGCCAGCAGCTTAGCGACGGGACAGAATTTAGAAAAACTGTTTTTT.

This chain connects TRBV5-1 to TRBJ1-4; maybe TRBD1 (6 bases). The V gene's germline CDR1 is SGHRS and CDR2 YFSETQ. The CDR3 has 14 residues. V lost 0 bases to trimming and J lost 7 bases, with 10 bases between them. Here the CDR3 reads CASSLEGGPEKLFF. In DNA form, the CDR3 reads TGCGCCAGCAGCTTGGAAGGGGGACCTGAAAAACTGTTTTTT.

This clone has only a few counts. V and J are TRBV19 and TRBJ1-5; the D gene is possibly TRBD1 (5 bases). With 1 base removed from V and 8 bases from J, the gap between germline ends came to 18 bases. The CDR3 length is 16 residues. Germline V gene sequence: CDR1 LNHDA, CDR2 SQIVND (reference sequence). CDR3 nucleotide sequence: TGTGCCAGTAGTATAGTTGGGACCCAAGCCAGGGAGCCCCAGCATTTT. Protein product: CASSIVGTQAREPQHF.

The V gene is TRBV29-1, the J gene TRBJ2-5, with 8 bases identical to TRBD1. This CDR3 is 12 amino acids long. Germline trimming cut 6 bases from V and 5 bases from J; bases unmatched to any gene: 5. Germline V CDR1 and CDR2: SQVTM, ANQGSEA. In nucleotides, the CDR3 is TGCAGCGTACGGACAGGGTCGGAGACCCAGTACTTC. Its protein is CSVRTGSETQYF. Full variable domain (rest looked up from reference TRBV29-1 and TRBJ2-5): SAVISQKPSRDICQRGTSLTIQCQVDSQVTMMFWYRQQPGQSLTLIATANQGSEATYESGFVIDKFPISRPNLTFSTLTVSNMSPEDSSIYLCSVRTGSETQYFGPGTRLLVL.

The gene calls are TRBV7-2 and TRBJ1-5; no clear D gene. The CDR3 sequence is 16 residues long. Per the germline V gene, CDR1 is SGHTA and CDR2 is FQGNSA. Between the trimmed V and J ends, which lost 7 bases and 4 bases, there was a span of 20 bases. In DNA, the CDR3 is TGTGCCAGCACCGCCGGGCTAACTCGAGGAAATCAGCCCCAGCATTTT. This sequence encodes CASTAGLTRGNQPQHF.

This chain links TRBV5-1 with TRBJ2-2; D possibly corresponds to TRBD2 (5 bases). The germline V and J ends were trimmed by 2 bases and 5 bases, with 10 bases remaining between them. Germline CDR1 reads SGHRS; CDR2 reads YFSETQ. The CDR3 has 14 residues. CDR3 nucleotides: TGCGCCAGCAGCTTTGCCGGGGAGACCGGGGAGCTGTTTTTT. Its translation is CASSFAGETGELFF.

The chain couples TRBV29-1 to TRBJ1-1; D is perhaps TRBD1 (6 bases). The CDR3 is 14 amino acids. Trimming left V 5 bases short and J 0 bases short, with 13 bases between. Germline values: CDR1 SQVTM, CDR2 ANQGSEA. The CDR3 DNA sequence: TGCAGCGTTCGAAAGGGGGTGATGAACACTGAAGCTTTCTTT. This encodes CSVRKGVMNTEAFF.

J is TRBJ1-6 and V is TRBV2; weak D call: TRBD1 (5 bases). Germline V gene lookup returns CDR1 SNHLY and CDR2 FYNNEI. This CDR3 has 14 residues. V was cut by 5 bases and J by 10 bases, with 15 bases left in between. This chain's CDR3 is CASSIQAGRSPLHF. CDR3 nucleotide sequence: TGTGCCAGCAGTATACAGGCGGGGCGGTCACCCCTCCACTTT.

This chain joins TRBV6-5 and TRBJ1-1; D might be TRBD1 (5 bases). The CDR3 extends over 14 amino acids. Germline CDR1 reads MNHEY; CDR2 reads SVGAGI. V was shortened by 7 bases and J by 1 base, with 13 bases between the two germline ends. This chain's CDR3 is CASKGTVQNTEAFF. The CDR3 bases are TGTGCCAGCAAGGGGACGGTGCAGAACACTGAAGCTTTCTTT.

This clone has a handful of counts. The genes are TRBV10-3 and TRBJ2-7; D gene ambiguous. Germline V gene lookup returns CDR1 ENHRY and CDR2 SYGVKD. V was trimmed by 0 bases and J by 3 bases, leaving 6 bases between them. There are 13 residues in the CDR3. The CDR3 region has the DNA TGTGCCATCAGTGAGTCCGGCAACTACGAGCAGTACGTC. The encoded protein is CAISESGNYEQYV.